What follows describes a single T cell receptor (beta chain). Its antigen is unknown. The time point is: cycle 4 day 1 (C4D1), after more than five weeks of nivolumab. Relapse after autologous stem cell transplantation occurred in every patient, and brentuximab vedotin exposure varied. Only in-frame clones appear in the TCRdb table, and some are missing; sequencing was by immunoSEQ multiplex PCR. The sample lists several thousand clones, roughly two thirds occurring once. This specimen comes from a study of PD-1 blockade in classical Hodgkin lymphoma. Study details: Nivolumab dosing for patients was 3 mg/kg, administered intravenously every 2 weeks.

Per germline, CDR1 MNHNY and CDR2 SVGAGI (reference sequence). Germline trimming cut 6 bases from V and 7 bases from J; bases unmatched to any gene: 6. The CDR3 runs to 15 residues. Notes on the study in general: Diversity similar to that of newly diagnosed patients was seen at baseline in complete responders. Why repertoires differed is undefined; disease activity or prior therapy possibly contributed.

Source: peripheral blood mononuclear cells (PBMCs), taken before the fourth cycle of nivolumab. The sequence came from a human donor with classical Hodgkin lymphoma. This chain joins TRBV6-6 and TRBJ2-1; 13 nucleotides agree with TRBD2. The chain's CDR3 is CASRLAGGLSNEQFF. The CDR3 DNA reads TGTGCCAGCAGACTAGCGGGAGGGCTATCGAATGAGCAGTTCTTC.